This T cell receptor (beta chain) derives from a study of blood T cell repertoires in COVID-19. V lost 6 bases, J lost 3 bases, and 15 bases lay in between. This CDR3 comprises 15 residues. Germline CDR1 reads MNHEY; CDR2 reads SMNVEV (reference sequence). This clone was found once. The method was immunoSEQ multiplex PCR; TCRdb's version includes in-frame clones alone and lacks a portion of them. In the table there are under 200,000 clones, under 90% of which are singletons. The genes are TRBV27 and TRBJ1-5, with D maybe TRBD1 (5 bases). The specimen was PBMCs or T cells enriched from blood (not recorded which). The TCR sequence derives from a man between 45 and 60 years old who had recovered from COVID-19. The CDR3 DNA reads TGTGCCAGCAGGCAGGCCGCACAGGTCAATCAGCCCCAGCATTTT. Protein: CASRQAAQVNQPQHF.